This note documents a single T cell receptor beta chain sequence. The antigen this receptor binds is unknown. The input lacks base qualities; no much larger clone sits a single base away. This entry comes from a study of T cell changes during pregnancy in multiple sclerosis (dated by TCRdb to between 2019 and 2020). General notes on the study: The study examined how the T cell repertoire changed over the course of pregnancy in women with multiple sclerosis.

The germline V gene encodes CDR1 SGHVS and CDR2 FQNEAQ. V trim: 5 bases; J trim: 4 bases; unmatched bases: 14. The CDR3, cysteine through phenylalanine, is 19 amino acids long. Only the CDR3 DNA is retained, 57 bases long and in frame from the first base. Library construction relied on the immunoSEQ multiplex PCR assay. TCRdb provides this immuneACCESS table in a form limited to in-frame rearrangements. Some clones are lacking; in checked studies, under half of them reflect an unresolved V gene, and why the rest are absent is not known. The sample data list about 59,000 clones, and 92% of these were observed just once. The top ten hold 2.3% of the sample.

Sequenced material: peripheral blood, taken in the first trimester of pregnancy. The TCR sequence derives from a female donor with multiple sclerosis, enrolled in a pregnancy study. The chain joins TRBV7-8 to TRBJ2-2; 12 middle bases align to TRBD2. Here the CDR3 is given as CASSPRLAGEYGGTGELFF. The sequenced DNA: TGTGCCAGCAGCCCACGACTAGCGGGAGAATATGGGGGCACCGGGGAGCTGTTTTTT.